The 8 T cell receptor beta chains presented below share a single source sample, sequenced in a study of T cells after yellow fever vaccination. TCRdb called the 5' RACE reads again in MiXCR, with one record for every CDR3 protein. The table records some 290,000 distinct CDR3 sequences, about 10% of them present only once. The input for sequencing was CD4+ T cells sorted from PBMCs, taken 45 days after the yellow fever booster vaccination. The receptors derive from a man between 18 and 35 years old who received the YFV17D yellow fever vaccine.

This clonotype was counted many times. The chain combines TRBV11-2 with TRBJ2-1; 9 bases are a match to TRBD1. With 0 bases clipped from V and 2 bases from J, the junction kept 2 bases outside the gene matches. Germline-derived CDR1 and CDR2 are SGHAT and FQNNGV. CDR3 length equals 16 residues. CDR3 bases: TGTGCCAGCAGCTTAGACTGGACAGGGGCCTACAATGAGCAGTTCTTC. Its protein product is CASSLDWTGAYNEQFF.

The chain combines TRBV24-1 with TRBJ1-5; D unresolved. V was cut by 10 bases and J by 1 base, with 13 bases left in between. The CDR3 loop spans 14 amino acids. Per germline, CDR1 KGHDR and CDR2 SFDVKD. The CDR3 protein is CATDGRPSNQPQHF. The CDR3 DNA sequence: TGTGCCACAGATGGACGGCCAAGCAATCAGCCCCAGCATTTT.

This clonotype was counted between two and nine times. The V and J genes are TRBV20-1 and TRBJ1-5; D unclear. CDR3 length: 12 amino acids. Trimming shortened V by 5 bases and J by 3 bases, and 8 bases separated the two germline ends. The germline V gene has CDR1 DFQATT and CDR2 SNEGSKA (reference sequence). The CDR3 sequence is CSAENTNQPQHF. DNA of the CDR3: TGCAGTGCTGAAAACACCAATCAGCCCCAGCATTTT.

There are a few counts of this clonotype. The chain employs TRBV20-1 and TRBJ2-2; 7 nucleotides match TRBD1. V lost 3 bases and J lost 3; bases outside the gene matches: 16. The CDR3 is 18 residues long. Germline V lookup: CDR1 DFQATT, CDR2 SNEGSKA (reference sequence). This CDR3 is CSARDHSGQLYHTGELFF. In nucleotides, the CDR3 is TGCAGTGCTAGGGATCACTCGGGACAGCTCTATCACACCGGGGAGCTGTTTTTT.

The chain is built from TRBV6-6 and TRBJ2-7, with 9 bases lining up with TRBD2. CDR1 is MNHNY, CDR2 SVGAGI, per germline (reference sequence). The V and J ends lost 6 bases and 0 bases, in that order; junction bases with no gene match: 12. The CDR3 totals 17 residues. The CDR3 sequence is CASSPTGTSSRSYEQYV. Here the CDR3 DNA reads TGTGCCAGCAGCCCGACCGGGACTAGCTCCCGCTCCTACGAGCAGTACGTC.

The chain combines TRBV11-2 with TRBJ2-7, with 7 bases identical to TRBD1. CDR1 is SGHAT and CDR2 is FQNNGV in the germline V gene. This CDR3 comprises 15 residues. V was pared by 5 bases and J by 2 bases, with 9 bases of the junction left unmatched. The chain's CDR3 is CASSLPGQRTYEQYF. CDR3 in DNA: TGTGCCAGCAGCCTGCCGGGACAGCGCACCTACGAGCAGTACTTC.

This sequence joins TRBV5-5 and TRBJ1-3; D may be TRBD1 (6 bases). The CDR3 runs to 13 residues. Germline CDR1 SGHKS, CDR2 YYEKEE (reference sequence). Trimming shortened V by 1 base and J by 6 bases, and 8 bases separated the two germline ends. CDR3 protein: CASSLPGANTIYF. The CDR3, as DNA: TGTGCCAGCAGCTTGCCAGGGGCAAACACCATATATTTT.

In its sample, this clonotype was seen many times. A read error may produce the germline difference seen at one junction end. V is TRBV29-1 and J is TRBJ2-2, with D perhaps matching TRBD1 (5 bases). Germline CDR1 is SQVTM and CDR2 is ANQGSEA. The CDR3 spans 12 residues. CDR3: CTVRRASGELFF. CDR3 bases: TGCACCGTTCGCAGGGCGTCCGGGGAGCTGTTTTTT.